This section outlines one T cell receptor (beta chain) sequence together with its context. The repertoire was sequenced with immunoSEQ multiplex PCR; TCRdb's copy has only in-frame clones and lacks some. The data show thousands of clones, roughly 90% seen once. This entry comes from a study of T cells in lung cancer brain metastases. Study background: No interval therapy was given to most of the 20 patients.

Sequences were obtained from tumor tissue from the primary lung tumor. This TCR was sampled from a woman aged 45-65 years with non-small cell lung cancer.

The CDR3 spells CASSPKSGTGLRAEAFF. In DNA form, the CDR3 reads TGTGCCAGCAGCCCCAAATCCGGGACAGGGTTAAGGGCTGAAGCTTTCTTT. The chain combines TRBV7-2 with TRBJ1-1; 9 positions agree with TRBD1. The CDR3 sequence is 17 residues long. Germline loops: CDR1 SGHTA, CDR2 FQGNSA. Trimming cost V 5 bases and J 6 bases; bases outside gene matches: 16.